This T cell receptor (beta chain) was found in a study of OX40 agonist ivuxolimab in advanced cancers. In the study overall: Among those treated, three patients had partial responses, one with hepatocellular carcinoma and two with cutaneous melanoma.

Notes on the study in general: There were, on average, more expanded clones in CD8+ T cells than in CD4+.

Repertoires were generated with immunoSEQ multiplex PCR, while TCRdb's copy carries only in-frame clones and drops some. In the table there are approximately 80,000 clones, over 75% of which are singletons. As for this clone: Its target is not known.

V lost 5 bases and J lost 4; bases outside the gene matches: 10. The CDR3 contains 16 residues. Germline CDR1 and CDR2: MNHEY and SMNVEV (reference sequence). The chain couples TRBV27 to TRBJ2-1, with 8 positions matching TRBD2. This specimen was CD4+ or CD8+ T cells sorted from blood, taken in a trial of the OX40 agonist ivuxolimab. This TCR was sampled from an adult with an advanced solid tumor such as melanoma, head and neck, liver or kidney cancer. DNA of the CDR3: TGTGCCAGCAGTATAGCGGGACTCGAAATTTACAATGAGCAGTTCTTC. Protein: CASSIAGLEIYNEQFF.